These 10 T cell receptor beta chains were sequenced from one sample in a study of cytomegalovirus exposure and HLA in healthy donors. With 60 Vbeta and 13 Jbeta primers, the PCR was carried out. Libraries were prepared by immunoSEQ multiplex PCR; TCRdb keeps only in-frame clonotypes and omits some of them. The data contain more than 90,000 clones, approximately 72% of them singletons. Material: PBMCs. The receptors come from a man aged 40-49 years in good health and CMV-seropositive.

Only one count was recorded for this clone. Other DNA sequences in the same sample also yield this CDR3. This chain's CDR3 is CASSYDRYEQYF. In DNA form, the CDR3 reads TGTGCCAGCAGCTACGACAGGTACGAGCAGTACTTC. This sequence joins TRBV5-4 and TRBJ2-7, with D possibly being TRBD1 (6 bases). The germline V and J ends were trimmed by 3 bases and 4 bases, with 8 bases remaining between them. Germline values: CDR1 SGHNT, CDR2 YYREEE (reference sequence). The CDR3 is 12 residues long.

This clone was detected a few times. CDR3 bases: TGCAGTGCCTCAAAATCAGTAACCCAGTACTTC. This codes for CSASKSVTQYF. J is TRBJ2-5 and V is TRBV20-1; D unresolved. CDR1 is DFQATT and CDR2 is SNEGSKA in the germline V gene (reference sequence). This CDR3 region has 11 residues. V lost 6 bases and J lost 8, with 13 bases in between.

The rearrangement links TRBV7-9 to TRBJ2-2; D remains unclear. The CDR3 length is 15 residues. Trimming pared 3 bases from V and 6 bases from J, leaving 14 bases between. Germline values: CDR1 SEHNR, CDR2 FQNEAQ (reference sequence). CDR3 sequence: CASSFDSHPPGELFF. The CDR3 region has the DNA TGTGCCAGCAGCTTTGACTCACACCCCCCCGGGGAGCTGTTTTTT.

This clone was seen only once. The chain carries TRBV6-5 and TRBJ1-3, with a tentative D call TRBD1 (5 bases). Trimming shortened V by 8 bases and J by 0 bases, and 11 bases separated the two germline ends. CDR1 and CDR2 (germline): MNHEY, SVGAGI. The CDR3 consists of 14 residues. Here the CDR3 DNA reads TGTGCCAGCGGGGACTCCCACTCTGGAAACACCATATATTTT. This codes for CASGDSHSGNTIYF.

This clone appeared a few times. The CDR3 protein is CASSPQGEKLFF. The CDR3 region has the DNA TGTGCCAGCAGCCCACAGGGAGAAAAACTGTTTTTT. The chain carries TRBV7-9 and TRBJ1-4, with a weak D call TRBD1 (6 bases). The germline CDR1 and CDR2 sequences are SEHNR and FQNEAQ (reference sequence). V was trimmed by 5 bases and J by 8 bases, leaving 9 bases between them. This CDR3 is 12 amino acids long.

The chain links TRBV19 to TRBJ2-1, with TRBD1 as a possible D gene (5 bases). CDR3 length: 12 residues. The germline V and J ends were trimmed by 6 bases and 9 bases, with 12 bases remaining between them. Germline V gene data show CDR1 as LNHDA and CDR2 as SQIVND (reference sequence). For the CDR3, the DNA is TGTGCCAGTAGCAGGGTTTCATCTGAGCAGTTCTTC. Its translation is CASSRVSSEQFF.

The chain combines TRBV6-5 with TRBJ2-3, with D perhaps TRBD2 (6 bases). Germline V gives CDR1 MNHEY, CDR2 SVGAGI. The CDR3 is made up of 12 amino acids. The ends were cut back, 8 bases at V and 6 bases at J, with 12 bases in the middle. In DNA form, the CDR3 reads TGTGCCAGCTCCGGGGGTGGGGATACGCAGTATTTT. It translates to CASSGGGDTQYF.

The sample holds one count of this clone. The chain links TRBV5-4 to TRBJ1-5; 10 bases map to TRBD1. V lost 4 bases, J lost 6 bases, and 16 bases stayed unmatched. The germline V gene has CDR1 SGHNT and CDR2 YYREEE (reference sequence). The length of the CDR3 is 18 residues. CDR3 DNA sequence: TGTGCCAGCAGCCGAAGGGACAGGGGAACGCGGACCAGTCAGCCCCAGCATTTT. Residues: CASSRRDRGTRTSQPQHF.

This rearrangement joins TRBV6-5 to TRBJ1-1; D gene ambiguous. Between the trimmed V and J ends, which lost 6 bases and 10 bases, there was a span of 12 bases. Germline V lookup: CDR1 MNHEY, CDR2 SVGAGI. The CDR3 totals 11 residues. The CDR3 DNA is TGTGCCAGCAGGGATTGGGAGGCAGCTTTCTTT. It translates to CASRDWEAAFF.

This chain uses TRBV9 with TRBJ2-3; 7 bases line up with TRBD1. Germline loops: CDR1 SGDLS, CDR2 YYNGEE. V lost 1 base and J lost 11; bases outside the gene matches: 7. The CDR3 runs 13 residues. The CDR3 here is CASSVKGDREQYF. Written as DNA, the CDR3 is TGTGCCAGCAGCGTAAAAGGGGACAGAGAGCAGTATTTT.